One and the same sample provided the 32 T cell receptor beta chains below, sequenced in a study of early T cells in non-severe SARS-CoV-2 infection. Via MiXCR, TCRdb re-called the 5' RACE reads, giving one row per CDR3 protein. Here the sample spans some 66,000 distinct CDR3 sequences, under 15% being singletons. Material: whole blood. Receptors originate from an adult who was a healthcare worker with PCR-confirmed SARS-CoV-2 infection or an uninfected control (not recorded which).

The V and J genes are TRBV12-3 or TRBV12-4 and TRBJ2-5, with 7 bases lining up with TRBD1. V shed 3 bases and J 5 bases; nucleotides not matched to a gene: 6. The CDR3 totals 14 residues. Here the CDR3 reads CASSFSAGGETQYF. The CDR3 DNA follows: TGTGCCAGCAGTTTCTCGGCAGGGGGTGAGACCCAGTACTTC.

The chain uses TRBV28 and TRBJ2-7, with 12 bases that match TRBD2. J gave up 5 bases and V 1 base, and 3 bases lay outside the gene matches. Germline V gene data show CDR1 as MDHEN and CDR2 as SYDVKM. CDR3 length: 15 amino acids. The CDR3 protein is CASSLSRLAGDEQYF. The CDR3 DNA follows: TGTGCCAGCAGTTTATCCCGACTAGCGGGAGACGAGCAGTACTTC.

The V gene is TRBV6-5, the J gene TRBJ2-1; D is possibly TRBD2 (5 bases). CDR3 length equals 14 residues. Looked up from germline, CDR1 is MNHEY and CDR2 is SVGAGI. Trimming pared 6 bases from V and 9 bases from J, leaving 18 bases between. In DNA form, the CDR3 reads TGTGCCAGCAGCCTCCAACCCTGGGAGAGTGAGCAGTTCTTC. Protein sequence: CASSLQPWESEQFF.

In its sample, this clonotype was seen a few times. The genes are TRBV10-1 and TRBJ1-1, with D unclear. V was trimmed by 2 bases and J by 0 bases, leaving 4 bases between them. Germline V gene data show CDR1 as WNHNN and CDR2 as SYGVQD (reference sequence). The CDR3 is 13 residues long. The CDR3 region has the DNA TGCGCCAGCAGTGAGAACCTGAACACTGAAGCTTTCTTT. It translates to CASSENLNTEAFF.

This clonotype showed up just a few times. The V gene is TRBV5-1, the J gene TRBJ2-7; D not resolved. Germline CDR1 reads SGHRS; CDR2 reads YFSETQ. The CDR3 loop spans 13 amino acids. V shed 1 base and J shed 6 bases, with 11 bases lying between them. CDR3 loop: CASSLLTPSEQYF. CDR3 bases: TGCGCCAGCAGCTTGTTGACCCCGAGCGAGCAGTACTTC. Full variable domain (remainder filled in from reference TRBV5-1 and TRBJ2-7): KAGVTQTPRYLIKTRGQQVTLSCSPISGHRSVSWYQQTPGQGLQFLFEYFSETQRNKGNFPGRFSGRQFSNSRSEMNVSTLELGDSALYLCASSLLTPSEQYFGPGTRLTVT.

V is TRBV5-1 and J is TRBJ2-5, with TRBD1 identical over 7 bases. Germline CDR1 SGHRS, CDR2 YFSETQ. The CDR3 length is 13 residues. Losses at the gene ends were 5 bases for V and 5 bases for J; bases not matched to a gene: 6. CDR3 sequence: CASRPQGQETQYF. The CDR3 DNA follows: TGCGCCAGCAGACCTCAGGGACAGGAGACCCAGTACTTC.

The chain recombines TRBV29-1 with TRBJ2-5, with D unresolved. Germline CDR1 is SQVTM and CDR2 is ANQGSEA. The CDR3 runs to 9 residues. Trimming pared 0 bases from V and 7 bases from J, leaving 0 bases between. The CDR3 spells CSVEETQYF. CDR3 coding DNA: TGCAGCGTTGAAGAGACCCAGTACTTC. Together with reference TRBV29-1 and TRBJ2-5, the CDR3 gives the full variable domain: SAVISQKPSRDICQRGTSLTIQCQVDSQVTMMFWYRQQPGQSLTLIATANQGSEATYESGFVIDKFPISRPNLTFSTLTVSNMSPEDSSIYLCSVEETQYFGPGTRLLVL.

This clonotype was counted only a few times. The V call is TRBV20-1, the J call TRBJ1-4; 9 bases are shared with TRBD1. Germline values: CDR1 DFQATT, CDR2 SNEGSKA (reference sequence). The junction had 10 bases not matched to a gene; V was cut back by 5 bases and J by 3 bases. The CDR3 is 16 amino acids. In DNA, the CDR3 is TGCAGTGCTCCCCTGACAGGGGGTTTGGCTAATGAAAAACTGTTTTTT. It codes for CSAPLTGGLANEKLFF.

Details on this clonotype: A much more abundant neighbour one base away suggests this may be a read error. The V and J genes are TRBV7-2 and TRBJ2-1; no definite D call. There are 12 residues in the CDR3. The germline V gene encodes CDR1 SGHTA and CDR2 FQGNSA. The CDR3 coding sequence is TGTGTCAGCAGCAGCTCCTACAATGAGCAGTTCTTC. This gives the protein CVSSSSYNEQFF.

This clonotype was seen ten or more times. The rearrangement uses TRBV5-1 and TRBJ2-3; 7 bases agree with TRBD2. J lost 2 bases, V lost 4 bases, and 7 bases had no gene match. The CDR3 has 15 residues. Germline lookup yields CDR1 SGHRS and CDR2 YFSETQ. The CDR3 region is CASSRGAGVTDTQYF. The CDR3 bases are TGCGCCAGCAGCCGTGGTGCGGGGGTCACAGATACGCAGTATTTT. Complete variable domain (other parts from reference TRBV5-1 and TRBJ2-3): KAGVTQTPRYLIKTRGQQVTLSCSPISGHRSVSWYQQTPGQGLQFLFEYFSETQRNKGNFPGRFSGRQFSNSRSEMNVSTLELGDSALYLCASSRGAGVTDTQYFGPGTRLTVL.

This clonotype occurred many times. J is TRBJ2-3 and V is TRBV11-2; D is unclear. The CDR3 is 14 residues long. With 1 base removed from V and 3 bases from J, the gap between germline ends came to 8 bases. The germline CDR1 and CDR2 sequences are SGHAT and FQNNGV. CDR3 in amino acids: CASSLVTSTDTQYF. DNA for the CDR3: TGTGCCAGCAGCTTAGTGACCAGTACAGATACGCAGTATTTT.

This clonotype was recorded at least ten times. The rearrangement uses TRBV5-1 and TRBJ2-3, with 12 nucleotides matching TRBD2. Trimming cost V 0 bases and J 0 bases; bases outside gene matches: 8. There are 19 residues in the CDR3. CDR1 is SGHRS and CDR2 is YFSETQ in the germline V gene. CDR3 in amino acids: CASSLVPLAGGTSTDTQYF. The CDR3 coding sequence is TGCGCCAGCAGCTTGGTACCCCTAGCGGGAGGGACGAGCACAGATACGCAGTATTTT.

V and J are TRBV7-3 and TRBJ2-1; 11 nucleotides align to TRBD2. The V gene's germline CDR1 is SGHTA and CDR2 FQGTGA. V lost 4 bases and J lost 6; bases outside the gene matches: 8. CDR3 length equals 16 residues. In DNA, the CDR3 is TGTGCCAGCAGCTCAACGACTAGCGGGATTCTCAATGAGCAGTTCTTC. Its translation: CASSSTTSGILNEQFF. The variable domain in full, completed from reference TRBV7-3 and TRBJ2-1, reads GAGVSQTPSNKVTEKGKYVELRCDPISGHTALYWYRQSLGQGPEFLIYFQGTGAADDSGLPNDRFFAVRPEGSVSTLKIQRTERGDSAVYLCASSSTTSGILNEQFFGPGTRLTVL.

J is TRBJ2-5 and V is TRBV7-9, with 7 bases lining up with TRBD2. This CDR3 is 15 amino acids long. After removal of 5 bases from V and 5 bases from J, the junction contained 11 bases not matched to a gene. CDR1 SEHNR and CDR2 FQNEAQ come from the germline V gene (reference sequence). CDR3 coding DNA: TGTGCCAGCAGCCCCGGGACTACCGGGGTGGAGACCCAGTACTTC. The encoded protein is CASSPGTTGVETQYF.

The V and J genes are TRBV20-1 and TRBJ2-7; the D gene is possibly TRBD1 (7 bases). V was pared by 5 bases and J by 0 bases, with 14 bases between. Germline values: CDR1 DFQATT, CDR2 SNEGSKA (reference sequence). This CDR3 spans 14 amino acids. The CDR3 spells CSAQGGRGSYEQYF. As DNA, the CDR3 is TGCAGTGCTCAGGGGGGAAGGGGCTCCTACGAGCAGTACTTC.

This clonotype was seen a handful of times. This CDR3 reads CASSPGQGALYEQYF. The CDR3 nucleotides read TGTGCCAGCAGTCCGGGACAGGGGGCTCTCTACGAGCAGTACTTC. The V and J genes are TRBV6-2 or TRBV6-3 and TRBJ2-7; TRBD1 agrees at 12 bases. Per germline, CDR1 MNHEY and CDR2 SVGEGT. This CDR3 is 15 amino acids long. Unmatched junction bases numbered 5, after V lost 5 bases and J lost 3 bases.

In its sample, this clonotype was seen many times. The chain joins TRBV24-1 to TRBJ2-3, with a possible D match to TRBD2 (5 bases). Trimming stripped 7 bases from V and 2 bases from J, with 9 bases between. The CDR3 extends over 13 amino acids. CDR1 and CDR2 from the germline V gene are KGHDR and SFDVKD. The DNA of the CDR3 is TGTGCCACCAGGGACTCCAACACAGATACGCAGTATTTT. Translated, it gives CATRDSNTDTQYF.

This clonotype was seen more than once but under ten times. The V and J genes are TRBV10-3 and TRBJ1-2; 10 bases fit TRBD1. This CDR3 contains 13 residues. Trimming removed 6 bases from V and 6 bases from J; junction bases left unmatched: 4. CDR1 is ENHRY, CDR2 SYGVKD, per germline. CDR3 region: CAISPGQGNGYTF. The CDR3 region has the DNA TGTGCCATCAGCCCGGGACAGGGGAATGGCTACACCTTC.

V gene TRBV7-2 combines with J gene TRBJ1-6; weak D call: TRBD1 (6 bases). Germline V lookup: CDR1 SGHTA, CDR2 FQGNSA. There are 13 residues in the CDR3. The V end was cut by 5 bases, the J end by 6 bases, with 8 bases between. CDR3 protein: CASSPDSNSPLHF. CDR3 nucleotide sequence: TGTGCCAGCAGCCCGGACAGTAATTCACCCCTCCACTTT.

The rearrangement joins TRBV6-1 to TRBJ2-7; D remains unclear. Trimming pared 5 bases from V and 4 bases from J, leaving 12 bases between. The germline gives CDR1 MNHNS, CDR2 SASEGT. CDR3 length: 13 amino acids. CDR3 amino acids: CASSRYPGYEQYF. In nucleotides, the CDR3 is TGTGCCAGCAGTAGATACCCAGGTTACGAGCAGTACTTC.

This clonotype was seen ten or more times. Here the CDR3 reads CASSLQTTTYEQYF. The CDR3 nucleotides are TGTGCCAGCAGTCTCCAGACTACTACATACGAGCAGTACTTC. The V call is TRBV28, the J call TRBJ2-7, with a possible D match to TRBD2 (5 bases). The CDR3 totals 14 residues. V gave up 5 bases and J gave up 4 bases, with 15 bases separating them. Germline CDR1 reads MDHEN; CDR2 reads SYDVKM.

This clonotype was recorded at least ten times. The J gene is TRBJ2-1, the V gene TRBV3-1, with 8 nucleotides matching TRBD1. Germline V gene lookup returns CDR1 LGHDT and CDR2 YNNKEL (reference sequence). J was trimmed by 4 bases and V by 1 base; bases with no gene match: 3. There are 15 residues in the CDR3. For the CDR3, the DNA is TGTGCCAGCAGCCAAGCCCGACAGGGGTACAATGAGCAGTTCTTC. This gives the protein CASSQARQGYNEQFF.

This clonotype was counted ten times or more. CDR3 sequence reads: CASSPGTPNYNEQFF. CDR3 bases: TGCGCCAGCAGTCCCGGGACCCCTAATTACAATGAGCAGTTCTTC. V gene TRBV10-2 combines with J gene TRBJ2-1; D might be TRBD1 or TRBD2, each matching 5 bases. The V gene lost 5 bases and the J gene lost 4 bases, with 15 bases spanning the gap. This CDR3 is built from 15 residues. Germline loops: CDR1 WSHSY, CDR2 SAAADI.

This clonotype was seen at least ten times. V usage is TRBV30 and J usage is TRBJ2-5, with no clear D. Germline CDR1 and CDR2: GTSNPN and SVGIG (reference sequence). Trimming cost V 0 bases and J 1 base, with 15 bases left between them. CDR3 length: 16 residues. The DNA of the CDR3 is TGTGCCTGGAGTGTAGGTTCGTTAGCAGTCCAAGAGACCCAGTACTTC. Its protein is CAWSVGSLAVQETQYF.

CDR3 in amino acids: CASSYSVMIQPQHF. As DNA, the CDR3 is TGTGCCAGCAGTTACTCGGTAATGATCCAGCCCCAGCATTTT. This chain links TRBV6-5 with TRBJ1-5, with unresolved D. V was cut by 0 bases and J by 7 bases, with 10 bases left in between. The CDR3 covers 14 residues. Germline CDR1 reads MNHEY; CDR2 reads SVGAGI.

This clonotype was observed a few times. J is TRBJ1-1 and V is TRBV30; D not certain. The CDR3 runs 14 residues. The V gene lost 0 bases and the J gene lost 0 bases, with 8 bases spanning the gap. CDR1 and CDR2 (germline): GTSNPN, SVGIG (reference sequence). CDR3 region: CAWSVTTLNTEAFF. The CDR3 DNA reads as TGTGCCTGGAGTGTTACAACCCTGAACACTGAAGCTTTCTTT.

This clonotype occurred many times. The chain employs TRBV11-2 and TRBJ1-1, with no clear D. The CDR3 extends over 14 amino acids. The germline V gene has CDR1 SGHAT and CDR2 FQNNGV. Trimming shortened V by 5 bases and J by 8 bases, and 18 bases separated the two germline ends. The CDR3 is CASSPVGYTKEAFF. CDR3 coding DNA: TGTGCCAGCAGCCCAGTGGGGTACACTAAGGAAGCTTTCTTT.

Comments on this clonotype: This may be a read error: a much more frequent sequence differs by one nucleotide. The V call is TRBV9, the J call TRBJ2-2; TRBD2 might be the D (5 bases). The CDR3 has 13 residues. Germline CDR1 SGDLS, CDR2 YYNGEE. CDR3: CASSVEITGELIF. The CDR3 DNA is TGTGCCAGCAGCGTCGAAATCACCGGGGAGCTGATTTTT.

There are a few counts of this clonotype. The CDR3: CASSGRILDGAFF. The CDR3 nucleotides are TGTGCCAGCAGCGGGAGGATCCTCGATGGAGCTTTCTTT. V is TRBV7-2 and J is TRBJ1-1; D ambiguous. The CDR3 length is 13 residues. V was shortened by 5 bases and J by 10 bases, with 17 bases between the two germline ends. Germline V gene lookup returns CDR1 SGHTA and CDR2 FQGNSA.

The chain uses TRBV5-5 and TRBJ1-5; no clear D gene. The V end was cut by 4 bases, the J end by 9 bases, with 8 bases between. The CDR3 runs 11 residues. Germline assignment: CDR1 SGHKS and CDR2 YYEKEE (reference sequence). CDR3 sequence: CASSLDGPQHF. The CDR3 coding sequence is TGTGCCAGCAGCCTAGATGGGCCCCAGCATTTT.

This clonotype was picked up a small number of times. The chain links TRBV10-1 to TRBJ2-7; D is possibly TRBD2 (5 bases). The CDR3 covers 14 residues. The V gene's germline CDR1 is WNHNN and CDR2 SYGVQD (reference sequence). The V and J ends lost 0 bases and 5 bases respectively, with 11 bases between them. CDR3 sequence (DNA): TGCGCCAGCAGTGAGTCGGGAGACGAAGACGAGCAGTACTTC. Residues: CASSESGDEDEQYF.

The chain carries TRBV3-1 and TRBJ2-1; weak D call: TRBD1 (5 bases). This CDR3 region has 12 residues. Deletions cut 7 bases from V and 9 bases from J, with 13 bases between. CDR1 is LGHDT, CDR2 YNNKEL, per germline (reference sequence). The CDR3 sequence: CASNPGKGEQFF. CDR3 sequence (DNA): TGTGCCAGCAACCCAGGGAAAGGTGAGCAGTTCTTC.